A selection of T cell receptor beta chains follows, all from one sample in a study of blood T cell repertoires in COVID-19. This table comes from immunoSEQ multiplex PCR, and its TCRdb copy is limited to in-frame clones, with some not included. The sample consists of approximately 220,000 clones, 80% to 85% of them appearing once. Material: peripheral blood. The source of these receptors is a woman aged 60-75 years with acute or convalescent COVID-19. CDR3s include the opening cysteine and the closing phenylalanine or tryptophan. A D gene is named only where the DNA matches it firmly. Clone sizes are given selectively: once, few, many, or a class where the clone is expanded.

J gene: TRBJ2-3; V gene: TRBV7-6; clone size: -; D gene: TRBD2; CDR3 protein: CASSNVAGVSTDTQYF; CDR3 DNA: TGTGCCAGCAGCAACGTAGCGGGGGTTAGCACAGATACGCAGTATTTT
J gene: TRBJ1-5; V gene: TRBV7-8; clone size: few; D gene: -; CDR3 protein: CASSQSRPGVYSNQPQHF; CDR3 DNA: TGTGCCAGCAGCCAATCGCGGCCGGGAGTCTATAGCAATCAGCCCCAGCATTTT
J gene: TRBJ1-4; V gene: TRBV19; clone size: -; D gene: -; CDR3 protein: CASRPGHPNEKLFF; CDR3 DNA: TGTGCCAGTAGGCCGGGACACCCAAATGAAAAACTGTTTTTT
J gene: TRBJ1-4; V gene: TRBV7-9; clone size: -; D gene: -; CDR3 protein: CASSSGTTTNEKLFF; CDR3 DNA: TGTGCCAGCAGCTCCGGGACTACGACTAATGAAAAACTGTTTTTT
J gene: TRBJ1-2; V gene: TRBV11-2; clone size: -; D gene: -; CDR3 protein: CASSPVGNYGYTF; CDR3 DNA: TGTGCCAGCAGCCCGGTTGGTAACTATGGCTACACCTTC
J gene: TRBJ1-1; V gene: TRBV5-4; clone size: -; D gene: -; CDR3 protein: CASSLRTTTEAFF; CDR3 DNA: TGTGCCAGCAGCTTGAGGACAACCACTGAAGCTTTCTTT
J gene: TRBJ1-2; V gene: TRBV5-1; clone size: once; D gene: -; CDR3 protein: CASSLASGRGYTF; CDR3 DNA: TGCGCCAGCAGCTTGGCTAGTGGCCGGGGCTACACCTTC
J gene: TRBJ1-3; V gene: TRBV6-5; clone size: -; D gene: -; CDR3 protein: CASSQAGRLGNTIYF; CDR3 DNA: TGTGCCAGCTCTCAAGCGGGCAGGCTTGGAAACACCATATATTTT
J gene: TRBJ1-6; V gene: TRBV20-1; clone size: -; D gene: TRBD1; CDR3 protein: CSASRDSSYNSPLHF; CDR3 DNA: TGCAGTGCTAGTAGGGACAGCTCCTATAATTCACCCCTCCACTTT
J gene: TRBJ1-4; V gene: TRBV30; clone size: once; D gene: TRBD1; CDR3 protein: CAWRPTTGGDEKLFF; CDR3 DNA: TGTGCCTGGAGGCCTACGACAGGGGGGGATGAAAAACTGTTTTTT
J gene: TRBJ1-3; V gene: TRBV3-1/TRBV3-2; clone size: -; D gene: TRBD1; CDR3 protein: CASSLQGTGNTIYF; CDR3 DNA: TGTGCCAGCAGCCTACAGGGGACTGGAAACACCATATATTTT
J gene: TRBJ1-2; V gene: TRBV20-1; clone size: -; D gene: -; CDR3 protein: CSIDRRGYTF; CDR3 DNA: TGCAGTATAGACAGACGCGGCTACACCTTC
J gene: TRBJ2-5; V gene: TRBV19; clone size: -; D gene: -; CDR3 protein: CASSPRTGPGRETQYF; CDR3 DNA: TGTGCCAGTAGTCCGAGGACAGGCCCGGGGAGGGAGACCCAGTACTTC
J gene: TRBJ2-1; V gene: TRBV9; clone size: once; D gene: TRBD2; CDR3 protein: CASSTSGGAVNEQFF; CDR3 DNA: TGTGCCAGCAGCACTAGCGGGGGGGCCGTGAATGAGCAGTTCTTC
J gene: TRBJ2-7; V gene: TRBV7-2; clone size: -; D gene: -; CDR3 protein: CASSLGELAYEQYF; CDR3 DNA: TGTGCCAGCAGCTTAGGAGAACTAGCCTACGAGCAGTACTTC
J gene: TRBJ2-1; V gene: TRBV2; clone size: -; D gene: TRBD2; CDR3 protein: CASSALSGGVMEQFF; CDR3 DNA: TGTGCCAGCAGTGCTCTAAGCGGGGGGGTAATGGAGCAGTTCTTC
J gene: TRBJ1-1; V gene: TRBV6-1; clone size: -; D gene: TRBD1; CDR3 protein: CASSEPGQGPSEAFF; CDR3 DNA: TGTGCCAGCAGTGAACCGGGACAGGGGCCTTCTGAAGCTTTCTTT